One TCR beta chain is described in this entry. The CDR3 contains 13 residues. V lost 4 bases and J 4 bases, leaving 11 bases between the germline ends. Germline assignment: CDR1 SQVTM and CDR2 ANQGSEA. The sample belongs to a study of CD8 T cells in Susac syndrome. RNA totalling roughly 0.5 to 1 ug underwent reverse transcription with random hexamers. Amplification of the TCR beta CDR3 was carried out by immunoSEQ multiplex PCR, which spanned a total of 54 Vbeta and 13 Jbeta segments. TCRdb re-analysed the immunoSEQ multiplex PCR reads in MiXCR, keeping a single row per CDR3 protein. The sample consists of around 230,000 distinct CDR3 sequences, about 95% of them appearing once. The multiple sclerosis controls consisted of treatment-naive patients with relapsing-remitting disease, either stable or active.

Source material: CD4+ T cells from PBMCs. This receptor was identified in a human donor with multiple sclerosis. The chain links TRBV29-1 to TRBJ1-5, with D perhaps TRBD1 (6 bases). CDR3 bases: TGCAGCGTTGGAGGGGGAGGGAATCAGCCCCAGCATTTT. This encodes CSVGGGGNQPQHF.